This record covers a single T cell receptor (beta chain). As processed by the authors: Amplification of reference gene primers provided the estimated nucleated cell counts. Assay used: immunoSEQ multiplex PCR; TCRdb lists only in-frame clones, some missing. Clone size and V and J calls were adopted from that table, with D and trimming inferred from the DNA. The sample holds 280,000 or so clones, around nine tenths seen once. This sample was taken from a study of blood T cell repertoires in COVID-19. Study-level background: Acute and convalescent COVID-19 samples came from the United States, Italy and Spain.

This receptor was obtained from a woman between 55 and 75 years old with acute or convalescent COVID-19. Sequenced material: peripheral blood.

The CDR3, as DNA: TGTGCCAGCAGCCCCCCCCAGGGTAACTATGGCTACACCTTC. Protein sequence: CASSPPQGNYGYTF. V gene TRBV3-1 (or the pseudogene TRBV3-2) combines with J gene TRBJ1-2, with a possible D match to TRBD1 (5 bases). Germline V gene data show CDR1 as LGHDT and CDR2 as YNNKEL (reference sequence). The V gene lost 4 bases and the J gene lost 1 base, with 10 bases spanning the gap. The CDR3 totals 14 residues.